This is a list of T cell receptor beta chains from one sample in a study of CXCR3-negative and CXCR3-positive naive CD8 T cells. TCRdb re-called the 5' RACE reads; one entry per CDR3 protein, DNA not given. The sample table sets out roughly 120,000 distinct CDR3 sequences. Sequencing was done on a sample of naive CXCR3+ CD8+ T cells from blood. Receptor source: a human donor in good health. Some clones in this sample may be carry-over from other donors' samples. The CDR3 runs from the conserved cysteine through the conserved F or W.

j_call,v_call,cdr3_aa
TRBJ2-7,TRBV19,CASSIGPGTSGGFYEQYF
TRBJ2-3,TRBV12-3/TRBV12-4,CASSLFLLAADTQYF
TRBJ2-7,TRBV7-9,CASSRGGDYEQYF
TRBJ1-1,TRBV13,CDSSSPGNTEAFF
TRBJ1-1,TRBV20-1,CSARANNRGPEAFF
TRBJ2-1,TRBV5-1,CASSPAGVGGDEQFF
TRBJ2-3,TRBV29-1,CSVELSPPAGTDTQYF
TRBJ2-1,TRBV28,CASSLDRDSTYNEQFF
TRBJ2-3,TRBV2,CASSDGGETDTQYF
TRBJ2-6,TRBV7-9,CASSLFAPGANVLTF
TRBJ1-2,TRBV20-1,CSARDLQGHGYTF
TRBJ2-3,TRBV9,CASSVGYIGTSTDADTQYF
TRBJ2-7,TRBV20-1,CSASSEITLYEQYF
TRBJ2-7,TRBV6-6,CASNPGQGHYEQYF
TRBJ2-7,TRBV20-1,CSAQDRDNYEQYF
TRBJ1-4,TRBV20-1,CSARERATNEKLFF
TRBJ2-1,TRBV7-2,CASSLEVAGPYNEQFF
TRBJ2-7,TRBV7-2,CASSGYRDSYEQYF
TRBJ2-5,TRBV28,CASSRLLAGGSIGTQYF
TRBJ2-7,TRBV21-1,CASSKEAVWTSMRSEQYF
TRBJ2-1,TRBV29-1,CSVFRDSHNEQFF
TRBJ1-1,TRBV19,CASSPERRVVRDTEAFF
TRBJ1-1,TRBV5-1,CASSGGSLNTEAFF
TRBJ2-5,TRBV3-1,CASSPPFGPDQETQYF
TRBJ1-1,TRBV11-3,CASSFEGSLNTEAFF
TRBJ2-7,TRBV29-1,CSVEPPNEQYF
TRBJ2-3,TRBV19,CASSARVESTDTQYF
TRBJ1-2,TRBV7-9,CASSYNSGLEYGYTF
TRBJ2-3,TRBV28,CASSPWASGGSTDTQYF
TRBJ2-4,TRBV6-6,CASSYLAPGLAGLKNIQYF
TRBJ1-3,TRBV12-3/TRBV12-4,CATAPTGAGNTIYF
TRBJ2-1,TRBV12-3/TRBV12-4,CASSPMTGSSYNEQFF
TRBJ1-2,TRBV25-1,CASTRDGGYTF
TRBJ2-3,TRBV5-4,CASSFSGTRTDTQYF
TRBJ2-1,TRBV6-6,CATASVGGDQFF
TRBJ2-3,TRBV28,CASSYPGQLTDTQYF
TRBJ2-3,TRBV7-9,CVSSLRTSGDTQYF
TRBJ1-1,TRBV5-1,CASSLEASTEAFF
TRBJ2-7,TRBV5-1,CASSLGEFYEQYF
TRBJ1-5,TRBV18,CASSPTLASSNQPQHF
TRBJ1-4,TRBV7-2,CASSLTTGIEKLFF
TRBJ2-3,TRBV25-1,CASSEWDHDTQYF
TRBJ2-2,TRBV2,CASSDPGSEATGELFF